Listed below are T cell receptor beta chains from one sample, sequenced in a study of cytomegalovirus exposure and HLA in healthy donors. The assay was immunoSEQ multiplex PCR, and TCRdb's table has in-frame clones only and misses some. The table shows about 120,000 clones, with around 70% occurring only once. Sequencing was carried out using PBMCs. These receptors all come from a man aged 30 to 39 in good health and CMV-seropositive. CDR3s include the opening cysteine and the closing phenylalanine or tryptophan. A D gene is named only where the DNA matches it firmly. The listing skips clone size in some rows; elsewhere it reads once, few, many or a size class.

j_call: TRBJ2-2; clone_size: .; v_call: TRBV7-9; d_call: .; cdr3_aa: CASSILSSPNTGELFF; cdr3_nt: TGTGCCAGCAGCATCCTCTCCAGTCCGAACACCGGGGAGCTGTTTTTT
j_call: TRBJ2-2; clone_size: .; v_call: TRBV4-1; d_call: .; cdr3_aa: CASSQDQLGPGGELFF; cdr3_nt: TGCGCCAGCAGCCAAGATCAACTAGGACCGGGCGGGGAGCTGTTTTTT
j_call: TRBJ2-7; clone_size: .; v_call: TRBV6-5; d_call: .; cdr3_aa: CASSYSRQGYEQYF; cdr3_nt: TGTGCCAGCAGTTACTCGCGACAAGGCTACGAGCAGTACTTC
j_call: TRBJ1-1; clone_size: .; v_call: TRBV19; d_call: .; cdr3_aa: CASSRRRENTEAFF; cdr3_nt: TGTGCCAGTAGTAGAAGGAGGGAAAACACTGAAGCTTTCTTT
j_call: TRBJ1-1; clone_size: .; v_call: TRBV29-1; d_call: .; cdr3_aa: CSVGRGEGTEAFF; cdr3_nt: TGCAGCGTTGGGCGAGGGGAGGGCACTGAAGCTTTCTTT
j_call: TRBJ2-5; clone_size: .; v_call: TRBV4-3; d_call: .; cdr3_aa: CASSLYSRGAQETQYF; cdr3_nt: TGCGCCAGCAGCCTTTATTCCAGGGGGGCCCAAGAGACCCAGTACTTC
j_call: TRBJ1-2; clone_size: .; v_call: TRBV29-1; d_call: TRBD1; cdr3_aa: CSVGGTGCGYTF; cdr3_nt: TGCAGCGTCGGGGGGACAGGGTGTGGCTACACCTTC
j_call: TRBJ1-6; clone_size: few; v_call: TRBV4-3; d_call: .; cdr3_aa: CASSQTRQYSPLHF; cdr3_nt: TGCGCCAGCAGCCAAACCAGACAGTATTCACCCCTCCACTTT
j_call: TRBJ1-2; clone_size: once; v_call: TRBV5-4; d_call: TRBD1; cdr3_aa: CASSLVQGDGYTF; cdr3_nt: TGTGCCAGCAGCTTGGTGCAGGGGGATGGCTACACCTTC
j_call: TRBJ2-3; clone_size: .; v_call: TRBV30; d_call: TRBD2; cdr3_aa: CAWGRGPSTDTQYF; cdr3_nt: TGTGCCTGGGGGAGGGGCCCTAGCACAGATACGCAGTATTTT
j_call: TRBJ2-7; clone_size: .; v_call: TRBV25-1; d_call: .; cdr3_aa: CASSSSLTYEQYF; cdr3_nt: TGTGCCAGCAGCTCGAGTCTAACCTACGAGCAGTACTTC
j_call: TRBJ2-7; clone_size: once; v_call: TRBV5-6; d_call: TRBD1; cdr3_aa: CASSLGERQGGHYEQYF; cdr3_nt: TGTGCCAGCAGCTTGGGGGAGAGACAGGGGGGTCACTACGAGCAGTACTTC
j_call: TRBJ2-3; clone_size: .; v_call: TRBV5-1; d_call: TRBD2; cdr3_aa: CASSRRLAGGAGDTQYF; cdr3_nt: TGCGCCAGCAGCCGTCGACTAGCGGGGGGGGCAGGGGATACGCAGTATTTT
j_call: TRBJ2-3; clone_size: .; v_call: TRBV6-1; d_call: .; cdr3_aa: CASSELDSYTDTQYF; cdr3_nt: TGTGCCAGCAGTGAATTAGACAGCTACACAGATACGCAGTATTTT
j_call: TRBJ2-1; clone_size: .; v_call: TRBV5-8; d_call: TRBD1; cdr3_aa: CASRLTGVNEQFF; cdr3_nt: TGTGCCAGCAGGCTGACAGGGGTCAATGAGCAGTTCTTC